The clone carrying this TCR beta chain was observed many times. Antigen specificity is unknown. The bulk TCR libraries were made with methods described before and with listed TCR primers. TCRdb re-derived calls from the PCR reads in MiXCR, one entry per CDR3 protein. The profile covers about 640,000 distinct CDR3 sequences, with just under 20% appearing a single time and 0.7% to 1% taken by the ten largest. Sorting recovered naive CD8 T cells on a CD8+CD4-CCR7+CD45RA+ profile. The data belong to a study of molecular identifiers for immune sequencing clone quantification. Whole-study findings and limits: Clones carrying above 20 RNA copies accounted for over 97% of effector molecules, under 1% in naive cells. The study reportedly detected spiked Jurkat TCR RNA from one cell among about 1.1 million naive cells.

The source is a human donor in good health. Some libraries in this study had Jurkat cell RNA spiked in. The sample consisted of naive CD8+ T cells from blood, with Jurkat cell RNA spiked in. The subset is: FACS-sorted CD8+CD4-CCR7+CD45RA+ naive T cells.

CDR3 loop: CASSQDRLVGGSTDTQYF. The CDR3 bases are TGCGCCAGCAGCCAAGATAGGTTGGTTGGAGGGAGCACAGATACGCAGTATTTT. The chain has TRBV4-3 and TRBJ2-3; maybe TRBD2 (6 bases). The germline V and J ends were trimmed by 0 bases and 0 bases, with 16 bases remaining between them. The CDR3 length is 18 residues. Germline CDR1 LGHNA, CDR2 YSLEER.